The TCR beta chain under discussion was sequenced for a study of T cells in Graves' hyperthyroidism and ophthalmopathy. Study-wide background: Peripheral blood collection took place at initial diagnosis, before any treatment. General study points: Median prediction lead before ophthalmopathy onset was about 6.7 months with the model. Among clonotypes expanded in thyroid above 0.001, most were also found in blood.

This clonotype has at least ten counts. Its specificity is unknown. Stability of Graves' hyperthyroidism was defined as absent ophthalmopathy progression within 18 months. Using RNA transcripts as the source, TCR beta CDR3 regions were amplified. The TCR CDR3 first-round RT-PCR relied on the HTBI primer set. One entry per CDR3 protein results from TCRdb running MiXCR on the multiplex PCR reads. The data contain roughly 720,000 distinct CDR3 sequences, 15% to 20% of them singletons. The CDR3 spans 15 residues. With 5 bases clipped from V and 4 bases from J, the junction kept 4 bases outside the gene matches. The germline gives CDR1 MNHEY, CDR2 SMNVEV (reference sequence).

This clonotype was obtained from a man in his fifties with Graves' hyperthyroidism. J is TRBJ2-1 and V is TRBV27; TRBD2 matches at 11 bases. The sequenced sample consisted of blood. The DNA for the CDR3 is TGTGCCAGCAGTCACGGGACTAGCGGATACAATGAGCAGTTCTTC. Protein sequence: CASSHGTSGYNEQFF.